This T cell receptor beta chain appears in the sequencing data of a study of cytomegalovirus exposure and HLA in healthy donors. Overall study findings and caveats: TCR beta V segments were, for the most part, productive about 87% or about 30% of the time in an earlier analysis.

The PCR made use of 60 Vbeta and 13 Jbeta primers. The data were produced by immunoSEQ multiplex PCR, yet TCRdb's version contains in-frame clones alone and is incomplete. This sample's table reports roughly 100,000 clones. While unrecorded immune exposures were likely, the donors were nominally healthy when sampled. In the case of this clone: Its antigen is currently unknown.

V lost 0 bases, J lost 8 bases, and 3 bases stayed unmatched. The CDR3 extends over 15 amino acids. The germline CDR1 and CDR2 sequences are SGHNT and YYREEE (reference sequence). The genes are TRBV5-4 and TRBJ2-1; TRBD2 aligns across 12 bases. The sequenced material came from PBMCs. The source is a man aged 35-49 years in good health and CMV-seronegative. DNA of the CDR3: TGTGCCAGCAGCTTGGGGACTAGCGGGATGGATGAGCAGTTCTTC. Translated: CASSLGTSGMDEQFF.